One sample yielded the 20 T cell receptor beta chains listed below, sequenced in a study of shared clonotypes between healthy human individuals. The method was immunoSEQ multiplex PCR; TCRdb's version includes in-frame clones alone and lacks a portion of them. The sample yields 2.5 million or so clones, around 90% seen once. The specimen was naive CD4+ T cells sorted from blood. Documented subset: CD45RA+ positively selected. Receptor source: a man between 18 and 29 years old in good health.

This chain links TRBV6-6 with TRBJ2-1; D perhaps matches TRBD1 (6 bases). This CDR3 is built from 15 residues. V gave up 2 bases and J gave up 5 bases, with 13 bases separating them. Germline lookup yields CDR1 MNHNY and CDR2 SVGAGI (reference sequence). The CDR3 protein is CASSYGQGWNNEQFF. The CDR3 region has the DNA TGTGCCAGCAGTTACGGGCAGGGGTGGAACAATGAGCAGTTCTTC.

The CDR3 bases are TGTGCCAGCAGTGAACGCCCGAATACCTACGAGCAGTACTTC. Translation: CASSERPNTYEQYF. The chain uses TRBV2 and TRBJ2-7, with unresolved D. CDR1 is SNHLY, CDR2 FYNNEI, per germline. The length of the CDR3 is 14 residues. V was cut by 2 bases and J by 2 bases, with 10 bases left in between.

V is TRBV5-1 and J is TRBJ2-1, with 12 bases identical to TRBD2. The CDR3 covers 16 residues. V dropped 0 bases and J dropped 6; count of bases not matched to a gene: 4. CDR1 SGHRS and CDR2 YFSETQ come from the germline V gene. The CDR3 sequence is CASSLVTSGSFNEQFF. In DNA form, the CDR3 reads TGCGCCAGCAGCTTGGTGACTAGCGGGAGTTTCAATGAGCAGTTCTTC.

The rearrangement joins TRBV20-1 to TRBJ2-7; 7 bases agree with TRBD1. Trimming cost V 6 bases and J 5 bases; bases outside gene matches: 4. Looked up from germline, CDR1 is DFQATT and CDR2 is SNEGSKA (reference sequence). The CDR3 loop spans 11 amino acids. The CDR3 region has the DNA TGCAGTGCCACGACAGGGAACGAGCAGTACTTC. Its translation is CSATTGNEQYF.

The chain is built from TRBV9 and TRBJ1-4; D is perhaps TRBD1 (5 bases). The V gene lost 1 base and the J gene lost 4 bases, with 17 bases spanning the gap. The CDR3 loop spans 17 amino acids. Germline CDR1 and CDR2: SGDLS and YYNGEE. CDR3 region: CASSVSLFDSNNEKLFF. Written as DNA, the CDR3 is TGTGCCAGCAGCGTATCCCTCTTTGACAGTAATAATGAAAAACTGTTTTTT.

A few counts support this clone. The rearrangement joins TRBV7-9 to TRBJ1-4; D uncertain. In germline, CDR1 is SEHNR, CDR2 FQNEAQ (reference sequence). Between the trimmed V and J ends, which lost 3 bases and 4 bases, there was a span of 6 bases. This CDR3 spans 13 amino acids. The CDR3 loop is CASSFQVNEKLFF. CDR3 DNA: TGTGCCAGCAGCTTTCAAGTTAATGAAAAACTGTTTTTT.

In DNA form, the CDR3 reads TGTGCCAGCAGTGAATTTGGACACTCTAACTATGGCTACACCTTC. As protein: CASSEFGHSNYGYTF. V usage is TRBV2 and J usage is TRBJ1-2; D possibly corresponds to TRBD1 (5 bases). CDR3 length equals 15 residues. Per germline, CDR1 SNHLY and CDR2 FYNNEI. V lost 2 bases, J lost 0 bases, and 10 bases lay in between.

The chain is built from TRBV6-1 and TRBJ1-2; D gene ambiguous. This CDR3 is built from 13 residues. Trimming took off 1 base at V and 8 bases at J, with 11 bases between the two ends. Germline V gene lookup returns CDR1 MNHNS and CDR2 SASEGT. Here the CDR3 reads CASSEDWVSGYTF. The CDR3 bases are TGTGCCAGCAGTGAAGACTGGGTGAGCGGCTACACCTTC.

This clone was seen once. The chain recombines TRBV5-6 with TRBJ2-5; D not resolved. The ends were cut back, 1 base at V and 5 bases at J, with 9 bases in the middle. From germline, CDR1 is SGHDT and CDR2 YYEEEE. The CDR3 loop spans 13 amino acids. In DNA form, the CDR3 reads TGTGCCAGCAGCTTGTTTCTGGGGGAGACCCAGTACTTC. Its translation is CASSLFLGETQYF.

This chain uses TRBV7-2 with TRBJ1-5; possible D gene TRBD1, 5 bases. V shed 6 bases and J shed 6 bases, with 18 bases lying between them. CDR1 is SGHTA and CDR2 is FQGNSA in the germline V gene. The CDR3 contains 15 residues. The CDR3 is CASSPGGTGLQPQHF. The CDR3 nucleotides read TGTGCCAGCAGTCCGGGGGGTACAGGTCTTCAGCCCCAGCATTTT.

V usage is TRBV7-8 and J usage is TRBJ2-7; 14 nucleotides agree with TRBD2. There are 16 residues in the CDR3. From germline, CDR1 is SGHVS and CDR2 FQNEAQ. With V trimmed by 2 bases and J by 6 bases, 6 bases remained unmatched. The CDR3 nucleotides read TGTGCCAGCAGCTTACAAGGGACTAGCGGGAGAGGCGAGCAGTACTTC. It translates to CASSLQGTSGRGEQYF.

The CDR3: CASSPAGTSGLETQYF. The CDR3 coding sequence is TGTGCCAGCTCACCAGCCGGGACTAGCGGCTTAGAGACCCAGTACTTC. V is TRBV18 and J is TRBJ2-5; 11 nucleotides match TRBD2. Germline V CDR1 and CDR2: KGHSH, LQKENI. The CDR3 contains 16 residues. V shed 2 bases, J shed 4 bases, and the junction held 6 bases outside the gene matches.

V and J are TRBV6-5 and TRBJ1-5; D is ambiguous. This CDR3 comprises 12 residues. In germline, CDR1 is MNHEY, CDR2 SVGAGI. The V and J ends lost 2 bases and 7 bases respectively, with 6 bases between them. This CDR3 reads CASSYEVQPQHF. The DNA of the CDR3 is TGTGCCAGCAGTTACGAGGTACAGCCCCAGCATTTT.

The chain joins TRBV30 to TRBJ1-1; possible D gene TRBD1, 5 bases. The CDR3 is 14 amino acids. Deletions cut 1 base from V and 5 bases from J, with 14 bases between. CDR1 is GTSNPN, CDR2 SVGIG, per germline (reference sequence). The chain's CDR3 is CAWSALGVRTEAFF. The CDR3 DNA is TGTGCCTGGAGTGCACTGGGGGTGAGGACTGAAGCTTTCTTT.

Worth noting for this clone: Other DNA sequences in this specimen translate into the identical CDR3. The CDR3 nucleotides read TGTGCCTGGAGTCGAGGTTGGTCCTACGAGCAGTACTTC. Protein: CAWSRGWSYEQYF. The chain recombines TRBV30 with TRBJ2-7; the D is unclear. Germline V gene lookup returns CDR1 GTSNPN and CDR2 SVGIG (reference sequence). CDR3 length: 13 residues. The V end was cut by 2 bases, the J end by 1 base, with 9 bases between.

This chain joins TRBV5-1 and TRBJ1-1; D is ambiguous. This CDR3 has 15 residues. V gave up 2 bases and J gave up 6 bases, with 17 bases separating them. Germline assignment: CDR1 SGHRS and CDR2 YFSETQ. The CDR3 protein is CASSFGFTGSAEAFF. In DNA, the CDR3 is TGCGCCAGCAGCTTTGGTTTCACGGGGAGCGCTGAAGCTTTCTTT.

This sequence joins TRBV19 and TRBJ2-6; D remains unclear. This CDR3 has 15 amino acids. Trimming took 3 bases from V and 4 from J, leaving 10 bases between them. The germline CDR1 and CDR2 sequences are LNHDA and SQIVND (reference sequence). The CDR3: CASSIGPPGANVLTF. CDR3 coding DNA: TGTGCCAGTAGTATTGGCCCTCCCGGGGCCAACGTCCTGACTTTC.

The chain carries TRBV19 and TRBJ2-2, with 9 bases lining up with TRBD2. This CDR3 is 14 amino acids long. With 4 bases clipped from V and 4 bases from J, the junction kept 1 base outside the gene matches. Germline loops: CDR1 LNHDA, CDR2 SQIVND (reference sequence). The CDR3 DNA sequence: TGTGCCAGTAGTACACTAGCGGGCACCGGGGAGCTGTTTTTT. As protein: CASSTLAGTGELFF.

This chain connects TRBV30 to TRBJ1-2; D is unclear. The V end was cut by 0 bases, the J end by 8 bases, with 16 bases between. The CDR3 runs 14 residues. Per germline, CDR1 GTSNPN and CDR2 SVGIG (reference sequence). CDR3 DNA sequence: TGTGCCTGGAGTGTGGGGTGCGACGGTTGCGGCTACACCTTC. Encoded protein: CAWSVGCDGCGYTF.

This clone was found once. Other DNA sequences in this specimen translate into the identical CDR3. V and J are TRBV7-2 and TRBJ2-3, with unresolved D. Trimming removed 5 bases at V and 2 bases at J, with 5 bases between. The CDR3 has 12 residues. Germline loops: CDR1 SGHTA, CDR2 FQGNSA. CDR3 coding DNA: TGTGCCAGCAGCGCAAACACAGATACGCAGTATTTT. This gives the protein CASSANTDTQYF.